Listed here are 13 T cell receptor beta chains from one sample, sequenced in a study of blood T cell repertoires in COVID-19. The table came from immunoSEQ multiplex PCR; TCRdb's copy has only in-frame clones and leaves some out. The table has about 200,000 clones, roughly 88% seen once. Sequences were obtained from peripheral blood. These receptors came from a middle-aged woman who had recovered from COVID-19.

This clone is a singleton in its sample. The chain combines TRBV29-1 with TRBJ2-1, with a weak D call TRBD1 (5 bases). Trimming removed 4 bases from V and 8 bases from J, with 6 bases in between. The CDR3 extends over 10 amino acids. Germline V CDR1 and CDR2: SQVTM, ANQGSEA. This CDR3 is CSVVGDEQFF. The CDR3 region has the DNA TGCAGCGTTGTAGGGGATGAGCAGTTCTTC.

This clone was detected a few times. CDR3 in amino acids: CASAITYEQYF. As DNA, the CDR3 is TGTGCCTCAGCGATAACCTACGAGCAGTACTTC. The rearrangement uses TRBV12-3 or TRBV12-4 and TRBJ2-7; D not resolved. The CDR3 consists of 11 residues. V was pared by 11 bases and J by 2 bases, with 10 bases between.

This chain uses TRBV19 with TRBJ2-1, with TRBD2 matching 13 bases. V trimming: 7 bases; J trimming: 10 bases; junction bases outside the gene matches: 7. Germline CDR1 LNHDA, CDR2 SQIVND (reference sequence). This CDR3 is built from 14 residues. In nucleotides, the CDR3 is TGTGCCAGTATTAGGACTAGCGGGAGACCCGAGCAGTTCTTC. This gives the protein CASIRTSGRPEQFF. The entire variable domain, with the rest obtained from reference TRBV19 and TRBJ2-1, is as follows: DGGITQSPKYLFRKEGQNVTLSCEQNLNHDAMYWYRQDPGQGLRLIYYSQIVNDFQKGDIAEGYSVSREKKESFPLTVTSAQKNPTAFYLCASIRTSGRPEQFFGPGTRLTVL.

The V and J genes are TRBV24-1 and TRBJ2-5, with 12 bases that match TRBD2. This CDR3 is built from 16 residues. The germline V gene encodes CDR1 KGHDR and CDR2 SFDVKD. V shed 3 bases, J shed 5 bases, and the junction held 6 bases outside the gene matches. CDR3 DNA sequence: TGTGCCACCAGTGATATGACTAGCGGGAGTTTTGAGACCCAGTACTTC. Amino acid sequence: CATSDMTSGSFETQYF.

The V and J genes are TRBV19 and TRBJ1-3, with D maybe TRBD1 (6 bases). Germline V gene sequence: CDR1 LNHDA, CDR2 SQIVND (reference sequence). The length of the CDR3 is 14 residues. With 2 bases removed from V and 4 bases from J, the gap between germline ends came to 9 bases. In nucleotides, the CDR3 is TGTGCCAGTAGTATACCAGGGACAGGAAACACCATATATTTT. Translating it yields CASSIPGTGNTIYF.

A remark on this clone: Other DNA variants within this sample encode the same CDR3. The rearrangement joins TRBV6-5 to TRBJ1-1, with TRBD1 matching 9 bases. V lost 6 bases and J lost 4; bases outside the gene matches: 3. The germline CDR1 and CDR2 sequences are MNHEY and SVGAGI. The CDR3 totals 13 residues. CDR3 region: CASRPGQGTEAFF. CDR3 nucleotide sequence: TGTGCCAGCAGACCGGGACAGGGCACTGAAGCTTTCTTT.

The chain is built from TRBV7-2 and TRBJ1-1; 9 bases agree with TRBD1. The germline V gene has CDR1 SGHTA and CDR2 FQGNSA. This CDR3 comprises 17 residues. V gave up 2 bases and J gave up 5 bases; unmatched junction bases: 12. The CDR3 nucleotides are TGTGCCAGCAGCTTACGGTTGGGACAGGGCTCCGGGACTGAAGCTTTCTTT. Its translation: CASSLRLGQGSGTEAFF.

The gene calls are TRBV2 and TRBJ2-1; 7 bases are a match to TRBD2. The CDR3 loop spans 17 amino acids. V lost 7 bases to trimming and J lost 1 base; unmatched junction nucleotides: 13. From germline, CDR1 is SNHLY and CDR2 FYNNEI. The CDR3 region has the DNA TGTGCCAGCACCTCTTCCGGGGGGTCGGCTTCCTACAATGAGCAGTTCTTC. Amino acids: CASTSSGGSASYNEQFF. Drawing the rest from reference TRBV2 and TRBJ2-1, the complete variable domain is EPEVTQTPSHQVTQMGQEVILRCVPISNHLYFYWYRQILGQKVEFLVSFYNNEISEKSEIFDDQFSVERPDGSNFTLKIRSTKLEDSAMYFCASTSSGGSASYNEQFFGPGTRLTVL.

CDR3 bases: TGTGCCAGCAGAGTCGCCAAGCCAGGGAACTATGGCTACACCTTC. This gives the protein CASRVAKPGNYGYTF. The V call is TRBV27, the J call TRBJ1-2, with TRBD1 as a possible D gene (5 bases). Trimming cost V 6 bases and J 2 bases, with 16 bases left between them. CDR1 is MNHEY, CDR2 SMNVEV, per germline (reference sequence). The CDR3 covers 15 residues.

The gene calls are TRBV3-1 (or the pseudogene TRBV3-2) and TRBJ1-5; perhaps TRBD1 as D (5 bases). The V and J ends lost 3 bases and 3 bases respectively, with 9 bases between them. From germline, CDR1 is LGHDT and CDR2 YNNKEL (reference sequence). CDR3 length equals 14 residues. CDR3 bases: TGTGCCAGCAGCCATGGAGGGGTCAATCAGCCCCAGCATTTT. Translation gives CASSHGGVNQPQHF.

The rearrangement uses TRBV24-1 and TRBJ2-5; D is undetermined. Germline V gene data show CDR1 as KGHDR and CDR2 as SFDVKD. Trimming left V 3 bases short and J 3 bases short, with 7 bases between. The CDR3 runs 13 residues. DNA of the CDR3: TGTGCCACCAGTGATGGGCCCGAAGAGACCCAGTACTTC. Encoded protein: CATSDGPEETQYF.

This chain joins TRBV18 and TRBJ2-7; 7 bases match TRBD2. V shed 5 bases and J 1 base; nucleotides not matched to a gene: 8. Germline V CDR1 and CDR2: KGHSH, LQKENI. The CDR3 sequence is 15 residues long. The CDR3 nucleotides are TGTGCCAGCTCAGGGACGTGGCGGGAGTCCTACGAGCAGTACTTC. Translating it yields CASSGTWRESYEQYF.

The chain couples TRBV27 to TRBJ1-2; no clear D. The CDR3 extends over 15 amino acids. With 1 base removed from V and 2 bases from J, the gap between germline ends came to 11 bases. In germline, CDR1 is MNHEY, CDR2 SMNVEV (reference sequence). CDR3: CASSLYAGTNYGYTF. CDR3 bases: TGTGCCAGCAGTTTATACGCAGGAACAAACTATGGCTACACCTTC.